This TCR beta chain was retrieved from a study of high-grade serous ovarian cancer treatment subgroups. Study-level information: On average, approximately 14,000 reads and roughly 7,700 unique TCR beta rearrangements were obtained per sample.

Produced via immunoSEQ multiplex PCR; TCRdb's table is partial and in-frame only. The profile shows approximately 8,900 clones, about nine tenths of them singletons. The germline gives CDR1 SGHRS, CDR2 YFSETQ. Trimming cost V 4 bases and J 3 bases; bases outside gene matches: 6. CDR3 length: 14 residues. Tumor samples were obtained before definitive surgery or chemotherapy. The chain combines TRBV5-1 with TRBJ2-7; 8 positions agree with TRBD2. The source of this sequence is a human donor with high-grade serous ovarian cancer. Sequenced material: tumor tissue. For the CDR3, the DNA is TGCGCCAGCAGCGTTACTAGCGGCCACTACGAGCAGTACTTC. It is translated as CASSVTSGHYEQYF. The entire variable domain, with the rest obtained from reference TRBV5-1 and TRBJ2-7, is as follows: KAGVTQTPRYLIKTRGQQVTLSCSPISGHRSVSWYQQTPGQGLQFLFEYFSETQRNKGNFPGRFSGRQFSNSRSEMNVSTLELGDSALYLCASSVTSGHYEQYFGPGTRLTVT.